These 7 T cell receptor beta chains originate from one sample sequenced in a study of T cell clonality in common variable immunodeficiency. Study-wide results and caveats: Fewer deletions and N-nucleotide insertions were reportedly seen in common variable immunodeficiency TCR beta sequences.

The repertoire was sequenced with immunoSEQ multiplex PCR; TCRdb's copy has only in-frame clones and lacks some. Observed in the sample are roughly 32,000 clones, none of them singletons. These receptors' antigens are unknown. Material: peripheral blood mononuclear cells. All receptors come from a human donor with common variable immunodeficiency.

Of note for this clone: From the germline J gene comes the end of the CDR3, since the read stops 3 residues before it. This chain connects TRBV18 to TRBJ2-1; 9 bases align to TRBD1. The CDR3 loop spans 15 amino acids. After removal of 6 bases from V and 8 bases from J, the junction contained 11 bases not matched to a gene. CDR1 is KGHSH, CDR2 LQKENI, per germline. The sequenced CDR3 bases are TGTGCCAGCTCGGAGAAACTGACAGGGGGGGATGAG. Its protein product is CASSEKLTGGDE. The CDR3 in its entirety is CASSEKLTGGDEQFF.

On this clone: Read coverage stops 3 residues before the CDR3 terminus; the germline J gene supplies the remainder. The chain is built from TRBV2 and TRBJ2-7; TRBD2 aligns across 12 bases. Germline loops: CDR1 SNHLY, CDR2 FYNNEI. CDR3 length equals 14 residues. V lost 7 bases to trimming and J lost 6 bases; unmatched junction nucleotides: 7. The CDR3 reads CASIPGTSGREQYF. CDR3 DNA (partial): TGTGCCAGCATTCCCGGGACTAGCGGGCGCGAG.

This clone was picked up many times. The DNA ends 3 residues before the CDR3 does, and the rest of the CDR3 is filled in from the germline J gene. This sequence joins TRBV18 and TRBJ2-7; D perhaps matches TRBD1 (6 bases). Deletions cut 8 bases from V and 3 bases from J, with 17 bases between. This CDR3 contains 14 residues. In germline, CDR1 is KGHSH, CDR2 LQKENI. The DNA read from the CDR3 is TGTGCCAGCACGTCGGGGCAGGGGCACTACGAG. It translates to CASTSGQGHYE. The whole CDR3 sequence is CASTSGQGHYEQYF.

This clone was seen at least ten times. Sequencing ends 3 residues short of the CDR3 end; the germline J gene provides the rest. This sequence joins TRBV7-2 and TRBJ1-1, with 7 bases fitting TRBD1. The CDR3 covers 14 residues. Trimming at V came to 5 bases and at J to 4 bases, leaving 7 bases not matched to a gene. The germline V gene has CDR1 SGHTA and CDR2 FQGNSA. CDR3: CASSPQGISTEAFF. The covered CDR3 bases are TGTGCCAGCAGCCCACAGGGGATTTCCACTGAA.

This clone was picked up many times. The chain's CDR3 is CASSTQTGGIQETQYF. CDR3 bases read: TGTGCCAGCTCAACGCAGACAGGGGGAATCCAAGAGACC. The J gene is TRBJ2-5, the V gene TRBV18, with TRBD1 matching 9 bases. The sequence runs out 3 residues before the end of the CDR3; the remainder is reconstructed from the germline J gene. Trimming cost V 5 bases and J 1 base; bases outside gene matches: 8. The CDR3 spans 16 residues. Looked up from germline, CDR1 is KGHSH and CDR2 is LQKENI.

This clone was recorded many times. The CDR3 extends 3 residues past the end of the read, so its final part is completed from the germline J gene. The genes are TRBV28 and TRBJ2-3; no reliable D call. Trimming pared 4 bases from V and 1 base from J, leaving 3 bases between. The V gene's germline CDR1 is MDHEN and CDR2 SYDVKM. CDR3 length: 12 residues. CDR3 bases read: TGTGCCAGCAGTTCGGGCACAGATACG. Protein: CASSSGTDT. Given in full, the CDR3 is CASSSGTDTQYF.

The table lists this clone with many counts. Read coverage stops 3 residues before the CDR3 terminus; the germline J gene supplies the remainder. The chain employs TRBV29-1 and TRBJ2-7, with D perhaps TRBD1 (5 bases). Trimming removed 2 bases from V and 1 base from J, with 15 bases in between. CDR1 SQVTM and CDR2 ANQGSEA come from the germline V gene. This CDR3 comprises 15 residues. CDR3 loop: CSVESYARASYEQYF. The sequenced CDR3 bases are TGCAGCGTTGAAAGCTATGCCAGGGCATCCTACGAG.